The next 5 T cell receptor beta chains were all read from a single sample in a study of T cells in Graves' hyperthyroidism and ophthalmopathy. The source material, RNA transcripts, was used to amplify TCR beta CDR3 regions. The HTBI primer set served for first-round RT-PCR of the TCR CDR3. TCRdb passed the multiplex PCR reads through MiXCR, listing each CDR3 protein once. The sample consists of approximately 590,000 distinct CDR3 sequences, about 15% of them appearing once. Sequencing input: blood. These receptors were collected from a woman in her 30s with Graves' hyperthyroidism.

This clonotype was counted between two and nine times. The chain is built from TRBV4-3 and TRBJ2-3, with 7 bases fitting TRBD2. The germline V gene has CDR1 LGHNA and CDR2 YSLEER. CDR3 length: 17 residues. The V segment lost 3 bases and the J segment 6 bases; nucleotides outside the gene matches: 15. The CDR3 region has the DNA TGCGCCAGCAGCCAGGGAGGGTTACTAGGCGGGCAGGATACGCAGTATTTT. Translated, it gives CASSQGGLLGGQDTQYF.

The sample holds a few counts of this clonotype. This chain connects TRBV28 to TRBJ1-6; no firm D call. Germline CDR1 and CDR2: MDHEN and SYDVKM. V dropped 6 bases and J dropped 5 bases, with 5 bases sitting between them. This CDR3 has 12 amino acids. The CDR3 sequence: CASRVDNSPLHF. As DNA, the CDR3 is TGTGCCAGCAGGGTAGATAATTCACCCCTCCACTTT.

J is TRBJ1-5 and V is TRBV28; TRBD1 agrees at 12 bases. Trimming cost V 5 bases and J 6 bases; bases outside gene matches: 5. Germline CDR1 and CDR2: MDHEN and SYDVKM. The CDR3 has 15 residues. Written as DNA, the CDR3 is TGTGCCAGCAGTCCCAGGGACAGGGGGCGTCAGCCCCAGCATTTT. It yields the protein CASSPRDRGRQPQHF.

This clonotype was detected a few times. V is TRBV9 and J is TRBJ2-1; 16 bases map to TRBD2. Germline V gene sequence: CDR1 SGDLS, CDR2 YYNGEE. The V segment lost 7 bases and the J segment 0 bases; nucleotides outside the gene matches: 7. The CDR3 contains 18 residues. For the CDR3, the DNA is TGTGCCAGCTGGGGACTAGCGGGAGGGCCGAGCTCCTACAATGAGCAGTTCTTC. As protein: CASWGLAGGPSSYNEQFF.

This clonotype was found many times. The rearrangement uses TRBV20-1 and TRBJ2-1, with TRBD2 identical over 10 bases. There are 15 residues in the CDR3. Trimming cost V 6 bases and J 5 bases; bases outside gene matches: 10. The germline V gene has CDR1 DFQATT and CDR2 SNEGSKA (reference sequence). The CDR3 coding sequence is TGCAGTGCCAAATATAGCGGGGGGAGAGACAATGAGCAGTTCTTC. Protein: CSAKYSGGRDNEQFF.